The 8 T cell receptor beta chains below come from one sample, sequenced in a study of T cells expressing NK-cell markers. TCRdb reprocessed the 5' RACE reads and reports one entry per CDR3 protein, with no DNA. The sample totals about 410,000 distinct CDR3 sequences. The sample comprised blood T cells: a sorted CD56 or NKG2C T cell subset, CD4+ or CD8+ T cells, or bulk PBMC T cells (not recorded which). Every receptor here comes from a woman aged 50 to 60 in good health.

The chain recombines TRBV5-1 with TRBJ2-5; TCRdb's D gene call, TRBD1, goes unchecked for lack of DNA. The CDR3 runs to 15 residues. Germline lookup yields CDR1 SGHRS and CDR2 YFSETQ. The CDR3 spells CASVDRGSLGETQYF.

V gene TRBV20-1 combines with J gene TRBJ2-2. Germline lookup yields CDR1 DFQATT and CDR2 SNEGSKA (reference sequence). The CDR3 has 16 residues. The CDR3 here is CSARDPSYSNTGELFF.

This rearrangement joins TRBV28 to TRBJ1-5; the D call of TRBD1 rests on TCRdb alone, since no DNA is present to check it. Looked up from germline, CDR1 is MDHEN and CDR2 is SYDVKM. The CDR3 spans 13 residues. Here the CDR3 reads CASMRGPSQPQHF.

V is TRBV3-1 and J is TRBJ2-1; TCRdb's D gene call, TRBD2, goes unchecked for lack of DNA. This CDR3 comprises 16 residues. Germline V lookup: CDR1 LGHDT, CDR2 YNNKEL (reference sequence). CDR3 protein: CASSQGQRAGYNEQFF.

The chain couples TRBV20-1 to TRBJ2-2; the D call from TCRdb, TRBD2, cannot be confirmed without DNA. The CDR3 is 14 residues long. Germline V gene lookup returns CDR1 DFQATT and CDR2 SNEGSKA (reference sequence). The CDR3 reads CSASNFRRGGELFF.

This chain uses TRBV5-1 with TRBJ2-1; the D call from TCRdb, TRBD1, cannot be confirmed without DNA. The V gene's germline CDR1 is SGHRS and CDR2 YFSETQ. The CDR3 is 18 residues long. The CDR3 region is CASSSGIASGTGVNEQFF.

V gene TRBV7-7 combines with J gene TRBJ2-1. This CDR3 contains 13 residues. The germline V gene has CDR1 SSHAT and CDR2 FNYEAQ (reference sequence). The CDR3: CASSLEVNNEQFF. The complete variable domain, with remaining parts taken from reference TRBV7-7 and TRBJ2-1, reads GAGVSQSPRYKVTKRGQDVTLRCDPISSHATLYWYQQALGQGPEFLTYFNYEAQPDKSGLPSDRFSAERPEGSISTLTIQRTEQRDSAMYRCASSLEVNNEQFFGPGTRLTVL.

The CDR3 loop reads CASSFAGSTTEAFF. This rearrangement joins TRBV12-3 or TRBV12-4 to TRBJ1-1. There are 14 residues in the CDR3.